This T cell receptor (beta chain) emerged from a study of T-cell memory formation after mild COVID-19. CDR1 is MNHEY and CDR2 is SVGEGT in the germline V gene. V lost 4 bases to trimming and J lost 0 bases, with 16 bases between them. CDR3 size: 18 residues. TCRdb re-called the 5' RACE reads through MiXCR, storing one row per CDR3 protein. The sample carries 470,000 or so distinct CDR3 sequences, over 15% recorded once. The TCR was taken from an adult woman who had mild COVID-19 (a few samples of this study predate the infection). Cell type and time point are not known. Sequencing was performed on PBMCs or a T cell subset sorted from them (not recorded which). The rearrangement uses TRBV6-2 or TRBV6-3 and TRBJ2-6; D is perhaps TRBD2 (5 bases). CDR3 in amino acids: CASSWDNGINSGANVLTF. Here the CDR3 DNA reads TGTGCCAGCAGTTGGGATAACGGGATCAACTCTGGGGCCAACGTCCTGACTTTC.